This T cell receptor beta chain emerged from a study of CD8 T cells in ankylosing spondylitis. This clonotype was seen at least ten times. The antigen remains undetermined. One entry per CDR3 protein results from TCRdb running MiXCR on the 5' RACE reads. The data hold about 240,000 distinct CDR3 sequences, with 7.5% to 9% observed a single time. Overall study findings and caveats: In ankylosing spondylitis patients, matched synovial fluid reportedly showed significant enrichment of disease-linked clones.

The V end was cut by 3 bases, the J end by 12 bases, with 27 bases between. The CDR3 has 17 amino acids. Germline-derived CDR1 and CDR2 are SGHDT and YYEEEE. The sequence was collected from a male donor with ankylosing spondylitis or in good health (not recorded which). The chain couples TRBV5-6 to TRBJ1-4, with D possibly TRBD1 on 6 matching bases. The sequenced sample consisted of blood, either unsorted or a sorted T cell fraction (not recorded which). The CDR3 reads CASSSSWRTASGDELFF. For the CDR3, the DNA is TGTGCCAGCAGCTCGAGCTGGAGGACAGCCAGCGGGGACGAACTGTTTTTT.